This passage covers 7 T cell receptor beta chains from one sample sequenced in a study of OX40 agonist ivuxolimab in advanced cancers. The method was immunoSEQ multiplex PCR; TCRdb's version includes in-frame clones alone and lacks a portion of them. In the table there are tens of thousands of clones, roughly 86% of which are singletons. This specimen was CD4+ or CD8+ T cells sorted from blood, taken in a trial of the OX40 agonist ivuxolimab. These receptor sequences come from an adult with an advanced solid tumor such as melanoma, head and neck, liver or kidney cancer.

The chain recombines TRBV5-1 with TRBJ2-5; D may be TRBD1 or TRBD2 (5 bases each). Germline assignment: CDR1 SGHRS and CDR2 YFSETQ. The CDR3 consists of 15 residues. The V gene lost 0 bases and the J gene lost 5 bases, with 14 bases spanning the gap. CDR3 DNA: TGCGCCAGCAGCTTGGCCTCGGGGCGGCAGGAGACCCAGTACTTC. The encoded protein is CASSLASGRQETQYF.

V and J are TRBV10-2 and TRBJ2-5, with TRBD2 identical over 9 bases. This CDR3 contains 14 residues. Germline V lookup: CDR1 WSHSY, CDR2 SAAADI. Trimming at V came to 10 bases and at J to 5 bases, leaving 11 bases not matched to a gene. CDR3 residues: CATLSGRGSETQYF. CDR3 in DNA: TGCGCCACCCTTAGCGGGAGAGGTTCGGAGACCCAGTACTTC.

The CDR3 loop is CASSLVGTGTYNEQFF. The CDR3 nucleotides read TGTGCCAGCAGCTTAGTAGGGACAGGAACCTACAATGAGCAGTTCTTC. The genes are TRBV7-7 and TRBJ2-1, with 8 bases fitting TRBD1. Germline lookup yields CDR1 SSHAT and CDR2 FNYEAQ (reference sequence). This CDR3 region has 16 residues. J gave up 2 bases and V 1 base, and 4 bases lay outside the gene matches.

Comment on this clone: A much more abundant neighbour one base away suggests this may be a read error. V is TRBV4-2 and J is TRBJ1-1; D unclear. This CDR3 is built from 14 residues. The germline V gene has CDR1 LGHNA and CDR2 YNFKEQ. Trimming pared 4 bases from V and 9 bases from J, leaving 18 bases between. The CDR3 region is CASSPVPEETKAFF. The CDR3 nucleotides are TGTGCCAGCAGCCCCGTCCCGGAGGAGACTAAAGCTTTCTTT.

The chain combines TRBV28 with TRBJ1-2, with D perhaps matching TRBD1 (5 bases). The CDR3 covers 17 residues. Trimming left V 5 bases short and J 0 bases short, with 19 bases between. Germline V gene lookup returns CDR1 MDHEN and CDR2 SYDVKM. CDR3 nucleotide sequence: TGTGCCAGCAGTCCCGTGGGGGACTTGCGGGCTAACTATGGCTACACCTTC. This sequence encodes CASSPVGDLRANYGYTF.

The rearrangement uses TRBV6-6 and TRBJ1-2; TRBD1 might be the D (5 bases). With 7 bases removed from V and 8 bases from J, the gap between germline ends came to 17 bases. This CDR3 spans 13 amino acids. The germline CDR1 and CDR2 sequences are MNHNY and SVGAGI (reference sequence). CDR3 in DNA: TGTGCCAGCACCAAAGGGGAGTATAGAGGCTACACCTTC. It translates to CASTKGEYRGYTF.

Only one count was recorded for this clone. The chain combines TRBV7-6 with TRBJ2-7; D is uncertain. This CDR3 region has 13 residues. V lost 3 bases and J 3 bases, leaving 9 bases between the germline ends. Germline lookup yields CDR1 SGHVS and CDR2 FNYEAQ. CDR3 nucleotide sequence: TGTGCCAGCAGCTTCAGATCGTACTACGAGCAGTACTTC. It codes for CASSFRSYYEQYF.